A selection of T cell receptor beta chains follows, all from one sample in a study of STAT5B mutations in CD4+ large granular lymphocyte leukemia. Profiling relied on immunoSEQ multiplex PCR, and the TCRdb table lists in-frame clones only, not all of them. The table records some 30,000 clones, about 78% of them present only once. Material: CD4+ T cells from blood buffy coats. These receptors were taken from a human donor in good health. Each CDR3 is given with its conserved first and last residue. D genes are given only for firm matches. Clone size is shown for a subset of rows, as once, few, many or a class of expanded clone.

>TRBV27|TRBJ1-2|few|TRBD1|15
CASSPTWTGNSGYTF
TGTGCCAGCAGTCCGACGTGGACAGGGAACAGCGGCTACACCTTC
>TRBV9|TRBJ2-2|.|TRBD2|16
CASSVELAGDTGELFF
TGTGCCAGCAGCGTAGAACTAGCGGGGGACACCGGGGAGCTGTTTTTT
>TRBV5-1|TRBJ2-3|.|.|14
CASSWDGWGNTQYF
TGCGCCAGCAGCTGGGATGGATGGGGTAATACGCAGTATTTT
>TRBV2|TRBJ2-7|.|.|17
CASSEARAIPSSYEQYF
TGTGCCAGCAGTGAAGCGCGTGCGATTCCGAGCTCCTACGAGCAGTACTTC
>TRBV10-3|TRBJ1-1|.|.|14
CAIKMNPGSSEAFF
TGTGCCATCAAAATGAATCCGGGTTCCTCTGAAGCTTTCTTT
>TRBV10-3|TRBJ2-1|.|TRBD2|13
CAIGGGRESEQFF
TGTGCCATTGGAGGAGGGCGGGAGAGCGAGCAGTTCTTC
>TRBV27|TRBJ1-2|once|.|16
CASSPSRDKIYYGYTF
TGTGCCAGCTCCCCGAGCCGGGACAAGATTTACTATGGCTACACCTTC
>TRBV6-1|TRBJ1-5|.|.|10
CASSNQPQHF
TGTGCCAGCTCGAATCAGCCCCAGCATTTT
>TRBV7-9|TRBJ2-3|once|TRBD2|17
CASSPGLAGLGTDTQYF
TGTGCCAGCAGCCCGGGACTAGCGGGCCTCGGCACAGATACGCAGTATTTT
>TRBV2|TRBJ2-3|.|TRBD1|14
CASSEGQGPDTQYF
TGTGCCAGCAGTGAGGGACAGGGCCCAGATACGCAGTATTTT
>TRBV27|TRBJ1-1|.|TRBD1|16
CASSPIQGPITAEAFF
TGTGCCAGCAGTCCAATACAGGGGCCGATAACGGCAGAGGCTTTCTTT
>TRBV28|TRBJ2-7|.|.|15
CASSLNPLVGYEQYF
TGTGCCAGCAGCCTAAATCCCTTAGTAGGCTACGAGCAGTACTTC
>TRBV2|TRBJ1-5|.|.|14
CASRWEASNQPQHF
TGTGCCAGCAGGTGGGAAGCGAGCAATCAGCCCCAGCATTTT
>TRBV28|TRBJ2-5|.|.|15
CASSPSGGAGETQYF
TGTGCCAGCAGTCCATCGGGCGGGGCCGGAGAGACCCAGTACTTC
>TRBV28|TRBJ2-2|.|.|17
CASQPLAQVGNTGELFF
TGTGCCAGCCAACCCCTAGCACAGGTTGGGAACACCGGGGAGCTGTTTTTT
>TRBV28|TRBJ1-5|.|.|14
CASSLVMGGQPQHF
TGTGCCAGCAGTTTAGTCATGGGTGGGCAGCCCCAGCATTTT
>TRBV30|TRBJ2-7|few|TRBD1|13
CAWTRDRPKGQYF
TGTGCCTGGACCCGGGACAGGCCCAAAGGGCAGTACTTC
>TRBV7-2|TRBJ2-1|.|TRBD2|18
CASSSRTSGKSTYNEQFF
TGTGCCAGCAGCTCCCGGACTAGCGGAAAATCAACCTACAATGAGCAGTTCTTC
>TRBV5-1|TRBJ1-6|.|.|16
CASSLQGSSYNSPLHF
TGCGCCAGCAGTCTACAGGGTAGCTCCTATAATTCACCCCTCCACTTT
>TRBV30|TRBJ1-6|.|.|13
CAFGGDEGSPLHF
TGTGCCTTTGGAGGGGATGAGGGTTCACCCCTCCACTTT
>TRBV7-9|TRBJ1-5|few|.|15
CASSLEGGSLQPQHF
TGTGCCAGCAGCTTAGAGGGGGGATCGCTTCAGCCCCAGCATTTT
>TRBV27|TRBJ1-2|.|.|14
CASRNANSNYGYTF
TGTGCCAGCAGAAACGCAAACTCTAACTATGGCTACACCTTC
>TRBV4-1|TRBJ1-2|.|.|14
CASSQETGDYGYTF
TGCGCCAGCAGCCAAGAGACAGGTGACTATGGCTACACCTTC
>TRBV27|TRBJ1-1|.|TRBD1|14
CASSAGQGANEAFF
TGTGCCAGCAGTGCAGGACAGGGGGCGAATGAAGCTTTCTTT
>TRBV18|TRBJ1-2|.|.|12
CASSPPGGGYTF
TGTGCCAGCTCACCCCCAGGAGGTGGCTACACCTTC
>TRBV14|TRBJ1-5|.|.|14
CASSQGAGNQPQHF
TGTGCCAGCAGCCAGGGGGCTGGCAATCAGCCCCAGCATTTT
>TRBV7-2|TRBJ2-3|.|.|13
CASSDAGYGTQYF
TGTGCCAGCAGCGACGCAGGGTATGGTACGCAGTATTTT
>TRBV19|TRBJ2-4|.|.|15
CASSIGGVAKNIQYF
TGTGCCAGTAGTATAGGAGGGGTTGCCAAAAACATTCAGTACTTC
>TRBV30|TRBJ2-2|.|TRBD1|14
CAWGQARNTGELFF
TGTGCCTGGGGACAGGCCAGAAACACCGGGGAGCTGTTTTTT
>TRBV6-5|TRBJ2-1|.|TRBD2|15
CASSPRLAGYNEQFF
TGTGCCAGCAGCCCTAGACTAGCGGGATACAATGAGCAGTTCTTC
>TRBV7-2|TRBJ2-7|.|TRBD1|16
CASSRRGQGVSYEQYF
TGTGCCAGCAGTCGCCGGGGACAGGGGGTCTCCTACGAGCAGTACTTC
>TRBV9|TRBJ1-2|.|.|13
CASSVEPNGGYTF
TGTGCCAGCAGCGTAGAACCCAACGGCGGCTACACCTTC
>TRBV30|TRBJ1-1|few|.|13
CAWRSTLNTEAFF
TGTGCCTGGAGGTCCACGCTGAACACTGAAGCTTTCTTT
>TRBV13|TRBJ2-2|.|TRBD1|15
CASSPRGGGTGELFF
TGTGCCAGCAGCCCCAGAGGGGGCGGTACCGGGGAGCTGTTTTTT
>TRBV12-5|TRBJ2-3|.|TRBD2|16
CASGLGAGGSTDTQYF
TGTGCTAGTGGTTTGGGAGCGGGGGGGAGCACAGATACGCAGTATTTT
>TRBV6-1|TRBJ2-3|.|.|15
CASTSADMLTDTQYF
TGTGCCAGCACTTCGGCAGATATGTTGACAGATACGCAGTATTTT
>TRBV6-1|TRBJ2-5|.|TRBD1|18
CASSARDRVARAQETQYF
TGTGCCAGCAGTGCCCGGGACAGGGTTGCCCGGGCCCAAGAGACCCAGTACTTC
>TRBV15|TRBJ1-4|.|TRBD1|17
CATSRVGQVAINEKLFF
TGTGCCACCAGCAGAGTGGGACAGGTCGCAATTAATGAAAAACTGTTTTTT
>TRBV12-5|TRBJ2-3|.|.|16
CASGLGASLGTDTQYF
TGTGCTAGTGGTTTGGGGGCATCCCTGGGCACAGATACGCAGTATTTT
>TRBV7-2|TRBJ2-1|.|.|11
CASSYYNEQFF
TGTGCCAGCAGCTATTACAATGAGCAGTTCTTC
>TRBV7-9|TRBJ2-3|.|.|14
CASSPFSRTDTQYF
TGTGCCAGCAGCCCCTTCAGCCGCACAGATACGCAGTATTTT
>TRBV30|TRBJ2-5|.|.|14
CAWSLGAMEETQYF
TGTGCCTGGAGCTTAGGGGCTATGGAGGAGACCCAGTACTTC
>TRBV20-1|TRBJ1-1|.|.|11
CSATLRRGAFF
TGCAGTGCTACCCTACGACGCGGGGCTTTCTTT
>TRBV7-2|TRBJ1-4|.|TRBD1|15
CASSVRTGLNEKLFF
TGTGCCAGCAGCGTACGGACAGGGCTTAATGAAAAACTGTTTTTT
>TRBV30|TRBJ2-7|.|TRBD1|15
CAWRGQGVSSYEQYF
TGTGCCTGGAGGGGACAGGGGGTAAGCTCCTACGAGCAGTACTTC
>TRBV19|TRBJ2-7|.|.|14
CASSIRGTRYEQYF
TGTGCCAGTAGTATACGGGGGACGCGTTACGAGCAGTACTTC
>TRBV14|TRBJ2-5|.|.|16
CASSPLTTVGQETQYF
TGTGCCAGCAGCCCGCTGACTACAGTGGGACAAGAGACCCAGTACTTC
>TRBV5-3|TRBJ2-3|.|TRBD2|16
CARRSLLAGSTDTQYF
TGTGCCAGAAGGTCCCTGCTAGCGGGAAGCACAGATACGCAGTATTTT
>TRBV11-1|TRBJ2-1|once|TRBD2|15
CASAVGTSLHNEQFF
TGTGCCAGCGCCGTTGGGACTAGCCTCCACAATGAGCAGTTCTTC
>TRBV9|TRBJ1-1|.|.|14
CASSVGPEGTEAFF
TGTGCCAGCAGCGTAGGCCCGGAGGGCACTGAAGCTTTCTTT
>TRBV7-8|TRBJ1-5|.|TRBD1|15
CASRQQGSGNQPQHF
TGTGCCAGCAGACAACAGGGGAGTGGCAATCAGCCCCAGCATTTT
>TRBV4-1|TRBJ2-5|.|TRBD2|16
CASSQDFSGRAVTQYF
TGCGCCAGCAGCCAAGATTTTAGCGGGAGGGCCGTGACCCAGTACTTC
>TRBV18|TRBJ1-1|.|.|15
CASSPRPGPDTEAFF
TGTGCCAGCTCACCACGCCCAGGACCTGACACTGAAGCTTTCTTT
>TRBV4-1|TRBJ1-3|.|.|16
CASSRALIIGGNTIYF
TGCGCCAGCAGCCGCGCCCTCATTATAGGTGGAAACACCATATATTTT
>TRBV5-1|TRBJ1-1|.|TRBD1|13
CASSSGTGTEAFF
TGCGCCAGCAGCTCCGGGACAGGGACTGAAGCTTTCTTT
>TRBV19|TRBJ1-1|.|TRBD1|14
CASRDRGWHTEAFF
TGTGCCAGTCGGGACAGGGGGTGGCACACTGAAGCTTTCTTT
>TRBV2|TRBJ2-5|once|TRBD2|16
CASSEEVLAGKETQYF
TGTGCCAGCAGTGAAGAGGTACTAGCGGGGAAAGAGACCCAGTACTTC
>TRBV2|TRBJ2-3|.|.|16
CASSGQGPGLSDTQYF
TGTGCCAGCAGTGGCCAGGGACCGGGTTTGTCAGATACGCAGTATTTT
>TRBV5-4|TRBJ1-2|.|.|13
CASSRTANYGYTF
TGTGCCAGCAGCCGGACAGCCAACTATGGCTACACCTTC